These 17 T cell receptor beta chains originate from one sample sequenced in a study of T cells in Graves' hyperthyroidism and ophthalmopathy. TCR beta CDR3 sequences were amplified from RNA transcripts. HTBI primers drove first-round RT-PCR of the TCR CDR3. TCRdb analysed the multiplex PCR reads with MiXCR anew, one entry per CDR3 protein. The data hold 300,000 to 450,000 distinct CDR3 sequences, with around 18% observed a single time. The sequencing input was blood. These receptors all come from a woman in her forties with Graves' ophthalmopathy.

The chain joins TRBV2 to TRBJ2-5; 11 nucleotides align to TRBD2. Germline CDR1 SNHLY, CDR2 FYNNEI. Trimming at V came to 11 bases and at J to 5 bases, leaving 10 bases not matched to a gene. The CDR3 covers 14 residues. CDR3 nucleotides: TGTGCCGGGTCCCCGGGACTAGCGGATGAGACCCAGTACTTC. This gives the protein CAGSPGLADETQYF.

There are a few counts of this clonotype. The chain is built from TRBV18 and TRBJ2-7; D may be TRBD1 or TRBD2 (5 bases each). This CDR3 is 12 amino acids long. Germline V gene lookup returns CDR1 KGHSH and CDR2 LQKENI. The germline V and J ends were trimmed by 2 bases and 5 bases, with 7 bases remaining between them. This CDR3 is CASSPKGHEQYF. Here the CDR3 DNA reads TGTGCCAGCTCACCAAAGGGACACGAGCAGTACTTC.

In this sample, this clonotype turned up many times. CDR3 region: CASSNEILGNYGYTF. CDR3 DNA: TGTGCCAGCAGTAACGAAATTTTAGGCAACTATGGCTACACCTTC. V is TRBV6-5 and J is TRBJ1-2; D gene uncertain. V lost 5 bases, J lost 2 bases, and 15 bases lay in between. The CDR3 runs to 15 residues. Germline V lookup: CDR1 MNHEY, CDR2 SVGAGI.

This clonotype was observed a few times. The chain combines TRBV5-1 with TRBJ2-5; TRBD1 agrees at 8 bases. V lost 8 bases to trimming and J lost 1 base; unmatched junction nucleotides: 7. Per germline, CDR1 SGHRS and CDR2 YFSETQ. This CDR3 comprises 14 residues. The chain's CDR3 is CASNEDRAQETQYF. The CDR3 DNA follows: TGCGCCAGTAACGAGGACAGGGCCCAAGAGACCCAGTACTTC.

This clonotype was recorded many times. One end of the junction does not line up with germline, which may come from a read error. The chain couples TRBV7-6 to TRBJ2-7; D is unresolved. Looked up from germline, CDR1 is SGHVS and CDR2 is FNYEAQ. The CDR3 runs 13 residues. In nucleotides, the CDR3 is TGCGCCAGCAGCTTGGACGGACGCTACGAGCAGTACTTC. Its protein is CASSLDGRYEQYF.

Ten or more counts support this clonotype. V and J are TRBV11-2 and TRBJ1-1; tentative D call: TRBD1 (5 bases). CDR1 and CDR2 (germline): SGHAT, FQNNGV. Trimming removed 2 bases from V and 8 bases from J, with 15 bases in between. The CDR3 has 14 amino acids. This CDR3 is CASSLRGAPAEAFF. The CDR3 nucleotides read TGTGCCAGCAGCTTAAGGGGTGCGCCCGCGGAAGCTTTCTTT.

The sample holds many counts of this clonotype. The chain uses TRBV7-2 and TRBJ2-4; 9 nucleotides match TRBD1. Losses at the gene ends were 0 bases for V and 0 bases for J; bases not matched to a gene: 6. The CDR3 has 18 residues. Germline CDR1 reads SGHTA; CDR2 reads FQGNSA. CDR3 protein: CASSLANRGREAKNIQYF. The CDR3 DNA is TGTGCCAGCAGCTTAGCGAACAGGGGGCGGGAAGCCAAAAACATTCAGTACTTC.

This clonotype was counted many times. The chain has TRBV6-5 and TRBJ2-7; no firm D call. The CDR3 spans 14 residues. CDR1 is MNHEY and CDR2 is SVGAGI in the germline V gene. V gave up 2 bases and J gave up 4 bases, with 12 bases separating them. CDR3 residues: CASSYGLGPYEQYF. In DNA, the CDR3 is TGTGCCAGCAGTTACGGGCTAGGCCCTTACGAGCAGTACTTC.

This clonotype was picked up a small number of times. This rearrangement joins TRBV6-1 to TRBJ1-5, with D uncertain. The CDR3 has 13 residues. Between the trimmed V and J ends, which lost 4 bases and 6 bases, there was a span of 10 bases. Germline CDR1 is MNHNS and CDR2 is SASEGT. Written as DNA, the CDR3 is TGTGCCAGCAGTGCCAGAGGTAGTCAGCCCCAGCATTTT. Protein sequence: CASSARGSQPQHF.

This clonotype has ten or more counts. The chain employs TRBV3-1 and TRBJ1-2, with D maybe TRBD1 (6 bases). Germline CDR1 is LGHDT and CDR2 is YNNKEL (reference sequence). V lost 0 bases and J 1 base, leaving 18 bases between the germline ends. The CDR3 consists of 18 residues. The chain's CDR3 is CASSQDPNSGHSNYGYTF. The CDR3 coding sequence is TGTGCCAGCAGCCAAGATCCAAATTCGGGACACAGTAACTATGGCTACACCTTC.

There are many counts of this clonotype. This chain joins TRBV6-1 and TRBJ1-1; D is ambiguous. Trimming stripped 6 bases from V and 6 bases from J, with 8 bases between. The V gene's germline CDR1 is MNHNS and CDR2 SASEGT. There are 11 residues in the CDR3. In nucleotides, the CDR3 is TGTGCCAGCAGGTCTTCCTCTGAAGCTTTCTTT. Translating gives CASRSSSEAFF.

This clonotype came up many times. The V call is TRBV12-3 or TRBV12-4, the J call TRBJ1-1, with 7 nucleotides matching TRBD1. This CDR3 is built from 14 residues. The trim removed 5 bases at V and 4 bases at J, leaving 7 bases unmatched. As DNA, the CDR3 is TGTGCCAGCAGTGTCGACAGGGCGATCACTGAAGCTTTCTTT. Protein sequence: CASSVDRAITEAFF.

This chain joins TRBV12-3 or TRBV12-4 and TRBJ2-7; tentative D call: TRBD1 (7 bases). The CDR3 covers 14 residues. The V end lost 7 bases, the J end lost 6 bases, and 19 bases lay between the germline ends. Written as DNA, the CDR3 is TGTGCCAGCACCCCGGCAGGGGGGATCGGCGAGCAGTACTTC. It translates to CASTPAGGIGEQYF.

As to this clonotype: At one end, the junction sequence differs from germline, possibly due to a read error. The V gene is TRBV12-3 or TRBV12-4, the J gene TRBJ1-1, with unresolved D. This CDR3 spans 13 amino acids. This chain's CDR3 is CASSSGRVAEASF. The CDR3 bases are TGTGCCAGCAGTTCAGGAAGGGTCGCTGAAGCTTCCTTT.

This clonotype appeared many times. The chain links TRBV6-2 or TRBV6-3 to TRBJ2-5, with D possibly being TRBD2 (6 bases). Trimming cost V 6 bases and J 7 bases, with 30 bases left between them. The CDR3 spans 18 residues. Germline CDR1 MNHEY, CDR2 SVGEGT. Written as DNA, the CDR3 is TGTGCCAGCAGATCAACGACTAGTTTGTTTGATCCTCCCCCGACCCAGTACTTC. This sequence encodes CASRSTTSLFDPPPTQYF.

The CDR3 here is CASSVATWTDNTPNYGYTF. The CDR3 DNA sequence: TGTGCCAGCAGCGTAGCTACTTGGACAGACAACACCCCTAACTATGGCTACACCTTC. V is TRBV9 and J is TRBJ1-2; a possible D gene is TRBD1 (6 bases). Looked up from germline, CDR1 is SGDLS and CDR2 is YYNGEE. V gave up 0 bases and J gave up 0 bases, with 21 bases separating them. The length of the CDR3 is 19 residues.

This clonotype has ten or more counts. This rearrangement joins TRBV7-2 to TRBJ2-7; D tentatively fits TRBD1 or TRBD2 (6 bases each). The germline CDR1 and CDR2 sequences are SGHTA and FQGNSA. The ends were cut back, 5 bases at V and 4 bases at J, with 18 bases in the middle. The CDR3 sequence is 15 residues long. CDR3 sequence reads: CASSPPPWRGYEQYF. CDR3 nucleotide sequence: TGTGCCAGCAGCCCACCACCGTGGAGGGGGTACGAGCAGTACTTC. The entire variable domain, with the rest obtained from reference TRBV7-2 and TRBJ2-7, is as follows: GAGVSQSPSNKVTEKGKDVELRCDPISGHTALYWYRQSLGQGLEFLIYFQGNSAPDKSGLPSDRFSAERTGGSVSTLTIQRTQQEDSAVYLCASSPPPWRGYEQYFGPGTRLTVT.